Described below is a single T cell receptor beta chain sequence and its context. The antigen remains unidentified. TCRdb re-called the reads through MiXCR, storing one row per CDR3 protein. Here the sample spans about 360,000 distinct CDR3 sequences, around a third being singletons. CDR1 SNHLY and CDR2 FYNNEI come from the germline V gene. Losses at the gene ends were 7 bases for V and 5 bases for J; bases not matched to a gene: 11. This CDR3 has 17 residues. This entry belongs to a study of T cell repertoires in cytomegalovirus infection. General observations from the study: The study found HLA-C-restricted CMV-specific TCR beta clonotypes dominating the ex vivo response.

The rearrangement links TRBV2 to TRBJ2-7, with 16 bases aligning to TRBD2. This TCR came from a human donor in good health (CMV status not recorded). Some clones in this sample may be carry-over from other donors' samples. The sample in question was cultured PBMCs, obtained from culture after CMV antigen stimulation. The CDR3 reads CASTKQGTSGRADEQYF. The CDR3, as DNA: TGTGCCAGCACCAAACAGGGGACTAGCGGGAGGGCAGACGAGCAGTACTTC.